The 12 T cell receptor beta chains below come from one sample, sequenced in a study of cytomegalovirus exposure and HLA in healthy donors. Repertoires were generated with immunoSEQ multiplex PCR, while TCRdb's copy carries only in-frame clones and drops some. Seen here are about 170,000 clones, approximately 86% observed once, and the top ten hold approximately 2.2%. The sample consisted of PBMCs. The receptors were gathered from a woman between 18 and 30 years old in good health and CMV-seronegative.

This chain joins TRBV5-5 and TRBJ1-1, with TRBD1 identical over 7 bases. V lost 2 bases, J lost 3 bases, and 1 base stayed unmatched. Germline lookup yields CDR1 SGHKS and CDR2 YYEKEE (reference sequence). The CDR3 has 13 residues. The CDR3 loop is CASSFQGDTEAFF. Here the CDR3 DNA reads TGTGCCAGCAGCTTTCAGGGGGACACTGAAGCTTTCTTT.

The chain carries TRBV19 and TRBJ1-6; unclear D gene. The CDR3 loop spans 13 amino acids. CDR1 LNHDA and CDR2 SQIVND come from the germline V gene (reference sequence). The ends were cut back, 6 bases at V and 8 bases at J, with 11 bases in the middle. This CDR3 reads CASRRAEHSPLHF. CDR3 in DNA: TGTGCCAGTAGGCGGGCGGAGCATTCACCCCTCCACTTT.

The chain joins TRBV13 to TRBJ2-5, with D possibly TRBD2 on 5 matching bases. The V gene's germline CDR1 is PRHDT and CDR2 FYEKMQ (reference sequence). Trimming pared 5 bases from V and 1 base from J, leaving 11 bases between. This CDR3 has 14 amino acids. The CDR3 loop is CASSGGTSQETQYF. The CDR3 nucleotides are TGTGCCAGCAGCGGAGGAACATCCCAAGAGACCCAGTACTTC.

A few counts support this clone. The CDR3 sequence is CATSSLLSNYGYTF. As DNA, the CDR3 is TGTGCCACCAGTAGCTTACTATCTAACTATGGCTACACCTTC. The chain employs TRBV15 and TRBJ1-2; D is unclear. The V gene lost 6 bases and the J gene lost 0 bases, with 11 bases spanning the gap. CDR1 and CDR2 (germline): LNHNV, YYDKDF (reference sequence). CDR3 size: 14 residues. The full variable domain, completed using reference TRBV15 and TRBJ1-2, is DAMVIQNPRYQVTQFGKPVTLSCSQTLNHNVMYWYQQKSSQAPKLLFHYYDKDFNNEADTPDNFQSRRPNTSFCFLDIRSPGLGDTAMYLCATSSLLSNYGYTFGSGTRLTVV.

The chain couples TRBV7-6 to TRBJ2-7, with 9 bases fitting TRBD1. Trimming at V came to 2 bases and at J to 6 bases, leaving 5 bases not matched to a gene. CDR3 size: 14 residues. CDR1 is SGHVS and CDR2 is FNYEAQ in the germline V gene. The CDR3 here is CASSLTQGAREQYF. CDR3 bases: TGTGCCAGCAGCTTAACACAGGGGGCTCGCGAGCAGTACTTC.

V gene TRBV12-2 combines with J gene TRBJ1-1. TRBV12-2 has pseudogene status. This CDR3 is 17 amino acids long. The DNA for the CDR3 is TGTGCAAGTCGCTTACCGGGAGCGGGCCTTGGGAACACTGAAGCTTTCTTT. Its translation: CASRLPGAGLGNTEAFF.

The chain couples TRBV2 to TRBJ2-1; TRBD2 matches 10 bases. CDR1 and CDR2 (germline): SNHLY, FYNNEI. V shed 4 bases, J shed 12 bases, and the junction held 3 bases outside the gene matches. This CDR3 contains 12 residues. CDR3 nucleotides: TGTGCCAGCAGTGCCAGCGGGAGGGGGCAGTTCTTC. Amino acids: CASSASGRGQFF.

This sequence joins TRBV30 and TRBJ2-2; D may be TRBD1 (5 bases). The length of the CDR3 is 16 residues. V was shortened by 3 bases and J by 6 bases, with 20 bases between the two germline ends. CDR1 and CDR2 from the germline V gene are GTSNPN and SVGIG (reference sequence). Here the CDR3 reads CAWRQGMIPLPGELFF. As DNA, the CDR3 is TGTGCCTGGAGGCAGGGAATGATCCCGCTCCCCGGGGAGCTGTTTTTT.

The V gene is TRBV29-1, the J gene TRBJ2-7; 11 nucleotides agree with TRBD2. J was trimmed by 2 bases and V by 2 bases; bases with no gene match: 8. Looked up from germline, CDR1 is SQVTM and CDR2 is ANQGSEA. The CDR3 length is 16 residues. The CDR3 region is CSVESIAGGSPYEQYF. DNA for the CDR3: TGCAGCGTTGAAAGTATAGCGGGAGGGTCCCCCTACGAGCAGTACTTC.

The CDR3 region has the DNA TGTGCCATCACCACCCTGGGACAGGGTAATCAGCCCCAGCATTTT. Its translation is CAITTLGQGNQPQHF. V is TRBV10-3 and J is TRBJ1-5; 9 positions agree with TRBD1. CDR1 ENHRY and CDR2 SYGVKD come from the germline V gene. V was pared by 7 bases and J by 4 bases, with 8 bases of the junction left unmatched. The CDR3 covers 15 residues.

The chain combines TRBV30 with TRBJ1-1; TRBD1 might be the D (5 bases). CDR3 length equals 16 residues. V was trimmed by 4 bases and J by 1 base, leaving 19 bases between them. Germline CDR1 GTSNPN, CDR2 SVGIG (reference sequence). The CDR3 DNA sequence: TGTGCCTGGAAGGGATTTCGCCAGGGTCAGAACACTGAAGCTTTCTTT. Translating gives CAWKGFRQGQNTEAFF. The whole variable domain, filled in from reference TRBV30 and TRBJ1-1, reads SQTIHQWPATLVQPVGSPLSLECTVEGTSNPNLYWYRQAAGRGLQLLFYSVGIGQISSEVPQNLSASRPQDRQFILSSKKLLLSDSGFYLCAWKGFRQGQNTEAFFGQGTRLTVV.

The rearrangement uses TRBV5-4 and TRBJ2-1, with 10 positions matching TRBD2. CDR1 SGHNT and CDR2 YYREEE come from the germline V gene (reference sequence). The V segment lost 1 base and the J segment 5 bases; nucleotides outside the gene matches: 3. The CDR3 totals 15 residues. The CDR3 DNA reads TGTGCCAGCAGCTTGTGGCTAGCGGGGGACAATGAGCAGTTCTTC. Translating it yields CASSLWLAGDNEQFF. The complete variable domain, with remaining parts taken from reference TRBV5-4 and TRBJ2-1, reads ETGVTQSPTHLIKTRGQQVTLRCSSQSGHNTVSWYQQALGQGPQFIFQYYREEENGRGNFPPRFSGLQFPNYSSELNVNALELDDSALYLCASSLWLAGDNEQFFGPGTRLTVL.